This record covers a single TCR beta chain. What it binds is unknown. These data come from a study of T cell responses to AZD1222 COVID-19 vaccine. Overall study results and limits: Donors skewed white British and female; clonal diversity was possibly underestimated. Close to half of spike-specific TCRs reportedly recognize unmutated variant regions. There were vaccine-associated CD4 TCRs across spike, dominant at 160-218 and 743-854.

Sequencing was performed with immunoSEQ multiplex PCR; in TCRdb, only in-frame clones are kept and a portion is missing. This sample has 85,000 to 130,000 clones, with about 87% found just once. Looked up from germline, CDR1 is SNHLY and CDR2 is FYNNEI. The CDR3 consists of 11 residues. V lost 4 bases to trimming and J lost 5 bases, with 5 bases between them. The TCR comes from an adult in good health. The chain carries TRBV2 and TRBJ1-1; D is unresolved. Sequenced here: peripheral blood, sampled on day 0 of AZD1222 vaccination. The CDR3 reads CASSGGTEAFF. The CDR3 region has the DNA TGTGCCAGCAGTGGGGGTACTGAAGCTTTCTTT.